These 16 T cell receptor beta chains originate from one sample sequenced in a study of cytomegalovirus exposure and HLA in healthy donors. Use of 60 Vbeta and 13 Jbeta primers characterized the PCR. Using immunoSEQ multiplex PCR, the repertoire was profiled, and TCRdb retains in-frame clones only, with some absent. Of 270,000 or so clones in the sample, nearly 95% were seen once. The sample taken for sequencing was PBMCs. Source of these receptors: a girl aged 2 to 9 in good health and CMV-seronegative.

The chain is built from TRBV5-1 and TRBJ2-6; possibly TRBD1 for D (6 bases). Germline loops: CDR1 SGHRS, CDR2 YFSETQ. Trimming removed 0 bases at V and 2 bases at J, with 12 bases between. This CDR3 contains 17 residues. DNA of the CDR3: TGCGCCAGCAGCTTGGCCAGGGGAGAGGCTGGGGCCAACGTCCTGACTTTC. Translated: CASSLARGEAGANVLTF. Complete variable domain (other parts from reference TRBV5-1 and TRBJ2-6): KAGVTQTPRYLIKTRGQQVTLSCSPISGHRSVSWYQQTPGQGLQFLFEYFSETQRNKGNFPGRFSGRQFSNSRSEMNVSTLELGDSALYLCASSLARGEAGANVLTFGAGSRLTVL.

The chain combines TRBV9 with TRBJ2-3, with D perhaps TRBD1 (6 bases). Germline-derived CDR1 and CDR2 are SGDLS and YYNGEE. V lost 3 bases and J lost 2, with 7 bases in between. The CDR3 sequence is 13 residues long. CDR3 bases: TGTGCCAGCAGCGGGGACAACACAGATACGCAGTATTTT. Protein sequence: CASSGDNTDTQYF. Filled out from reference TRBV9 and TRBJ2-3, the complete variable domain reads DSGVTQTPKHLITATGQRVTLRCSPRSGDLSVYWYQQSLDQGLQFLIQYYNGEERAKGNILERFSAQQFPDLHSELNLSSLELGDSALYFCASSGDNTDTQYFGPGTRLTVL.

This sequence joins TRBV7-9 and TRBJ1-3; D is unresolved. V lost 1 base and J 7 bases, leaving 8 bases between the germline ends. This CDR3 contains 13 residues. Germline CDR1 is SEHNR and CDR2 is FQNEAQ (reference sequence). CDR3 in amino acids: CASSLDPSNTIYF. The CDR3 DNA reads as TGTGCCAGCAGCTTAGATCCGTCGAACACCATATATTTT.

This chain links TRBV19 with TRBJ2-1, with TRBD1 identical over 12 bases. Germline V gives CDR1 LNHDA, CDR2 SQIVND (reference sequence). The CDR3 is made up of 15 amino acids. Germline trimming cut 4 bases from V and 7 bases from J; bases unmatched to any gene: 5. CDR3 sequence reads: CASSKGQGAVNEQFF. The DNA of the CDR3 is TGTGCCAGTAGTAAGGGACAGGGGGCGGTAAATGAGCAGTTCTTC. Together with reference TRBV19 and TRBJ2-1, the CDR3 gives the full variable domain: DGGITQSPKYLFRKEGQNVTLSCEQNLNHDAMYWYRQDPGQGLRLIYYSQIVNDFQKGDIAEGYSVSREKKESFPLTVTSAQKNPTAFYLCASSKGQGAVNEQFFGPGTRLTVL.

The genes are TRBV21-1 and TRBJ1-4; the table's TRBD1 call for D was not verified on the DNA. TRBV21-1 is a listed pseudogene. CDR3 length: 20 amino acids. CDR3 in DNA: TGTGCCAGCAGCAAAGGGGGTTGGGACAGGGGGCCTTCAACTAATGAAAAACTGTTTTTT. Residues: CASSKGGWDRGPSTNEKLFF.

The J gene is TRBJ1-2, the V gene TRBV27; 8 positions agree with TRBD1. Germline CDR1 reads MNHEY; CDR2 reads SMNVEV (reference sequence). The CDR3 extends over 14 amino acids. Trimming took 5 bases from V and 3 from J; bases not matched to a gene: 5. The CDR3 region is CASSRYRGDYGYTF. CDR3 nucleotide sequence: TGTGCCAGCAGTCGATACAGGGGGGACTATGGCTACACCTTC.

In its sample, this clone was seen once. The rearrangement uses TRBV5-1 and TRBJ2-2, with D unresolved. Germline V gene sequence: CDR1 SGHRS, CDR2 YFSETQ. The CDR3 spans 15 residues. Trimming shortened V by 0 bases and J by 4 bases, and 10 bases separated the two germline ends. In DNA form, the CDR3 reads TGCGCCAGCAGCTTGGGGGCCGTAGGCACCGGGGAGCTGTTTTTT. Its translation is CASSLGAVGTGELFF.

The rearrangement links TRBV19 to TRBJ2-7, with a weak D call TRBD1 (6 bases). V lost 0 bases and J lost 1, with 13 bases in between. This CDR3 contains 16 residues. Germline V gives CDR1 LNHDA, CDR2 SQIVND (reference sequence). CDR3 sequence (DNA): TGTGCCAGTAGTATAGATACCGGGACAAGATCCTACGAGCAGTACTTC. Translated: CASSIDTGTRSYEQYF.

This clone was seen just once. The chain joins TRBV7-9 to TRBJ2-1; D unresolved. V shed 3 bases and J shed 6 bases, with 15 bases lying between them. Per the germline V gene, CDR1 is SEHNR and CDR2 is FQNEAQ (reference sequence). The CDR3 extends over 15 amino acids. CDR3 nucleotide sequence: TGTGCCAGCAGCTTTGAGGCCCTGAGTGGCAATGAGCAGTTCTTC. Residues: CASSFEALSGNEQFF.

CDR3 residues: CASSHRDISYEQYF. The CDR3, as DNA: TGTGCCAGCAGCCACCGGGACATATCCTACGAGCAGTACTTC. V and J are TRBV13 and TRBJ2-5; D is perhaps TRBD1 (6 bases). The end of the DNA fits TRBJ2-7 better, so the J call may be wrong. This CDR3 contains 14 residues. Germline loops: CDR1 PRHDT, CDR2 FYEKMQ (reference sequence).

The CDR3 DNA reads TGTGCCAGCAGCTTCCCTAAAGACACAGGGGGCACTGAAGCTTTCTTT. Its translation: CASSFPKDTGGTEAFF. J is TRBJ1-1 and V is TRBV7-9; 8 nucleotides match TRBD1. The V and J ends lost 3 bases and 4 bases, in that order; junction bases with no gene match: 10. The CDR3 is made up of 16 amino acids. Germline values: CDR1 SEHNR, CDR2 FQNEAQ (reference sequence). Combining the CDR3 with reference TRBV7-9 and TRBJ1-1 gives the whole variable domain DTGVSQNPRHKITKRGQNVTFRCDPISEHNRLYWYRQTLGQGPEFLTYFQNEAQLEKSRLLSDRFSAERPKGSFSTLEIQRTEQGDSAMYLCASSFPKDTGGTEAFFGQGTRLTVV.

This rearrangement joins TRBV27 to TRBJ1-4; possible D gene TRBD1, 5 bases. The CDR3 is 15 residues long. Per germline, CDR1 MNHEY and CDR2 SMNVEV (reference sequence). Trimming shortened V by 2 bases and J by 1 base, and 8 bases separated the two germline ends. In DNA form, the CDR3 reads TGTGCCAGCAGTTTAGCAGGGATAACTAATGAAAAACTGTTTTTT. This encodes CASSLAGITNEKLFF.

This chain connects TRBV7-3 to TRBJ2-7; tentatively, D is TRBD2 (7 bases). There are 14 residues in the CDR3. V was cut by 5 bases and J by 7 bases, with 18 bases left in between. Germline V gene data show CDR1 as SGHTA and CDR2 as FQGTGA. Here the CDR3 DNA reads TGTGCCAGCAGCCGGGGAGGGGGTGGAGAAGAGCAGTACTTC. This codes for CASSRGGGGEEQYF.

This clone was picked up one time. The rearrangement joins TRBV25-1 to TRBJ1-4; TRBD1 is a possible D gene (5 bases). V lost 3 bases and J 5 bases, leaving 10 bases between the germline ends. This CDR3 region has 14 residues. Germline V gene data show CDR1 as MGHDK and CDR2 as SYGVNS. CDR3 coding DNA: TGTGCCAGCAGTGATGGAGGGGTGAATGAAAAACTGTTTTTT. As protein: CASSDGGVNEKLFF.

The rearrangement joins TRBV10-3 to TRBJ1-1; D is undetermined. This CDR3 has 11 amino acids. The germline gives CDR1 ENHRY, CDR2 SYGVKD. With 4 bases removed from V and 11 bases from J, the gap between germline ends came to 11 bases. The CDR3 here is CAISVGGRAFF. DNA for the CDR3: TGTGCCATCAGTGTAGGAGGGAGGGCTTTCTTT.

The chain uses TRBV14 and TRBJ2-3; TRBD2 aligns across 11 bases. CDR3 length: 18 residues. Per germline, CDR1 SGHDN and CDR2 FVKESK. Germline trimming cut 1 base from V and 2 bases from J; bases unmatched to any gene: 8. DNA for the CDR3: TGTGCCAGCAGCCAAGGCTTAGCGGGGGGGCGTAACACAGATACGCAGTATTTT. This translates into CASSQGLAGGRNTDTQYF.